The rows below give T cell receptor beta chains drawn from one sample of a study of OX40 agonist ivuxolimab in advanced cancers. Method: immunoSEQ multiplex PCR; TCRdb's copy keeps in-frame clones and lacks some. The sample has roughly 90,000 clones; about nine tenths are singletons. The material was CD4+ or CD8+ T cells sorted from blood, obtained in a trial of the OX40 agonist ivuxolimab. These TCRs come from an adult with an advanced solid tumor such as melanoma, head and neck, liver or kidney cancer. Each CDR3 is given with its conserved first and last residue. A D gene is named only where the DNA matches it firmly. The size field is filled for only some rows; it gives once, few, many or a size class.

length | J | size | D | V | DNA | CDR3
16 | TRBJ2-3 | - | TRBD2 | TRBV27 | TGTGCCAGCAGTTTATGGACTAGCGGGGGCACAGATACGCAGTATTTT | CASSLWTSGGTDTQYF
15 | TRBJ2-1 | - | TRBD2 | TRBV7-2 | TGTGCCAGCAGCCCGGGACTAGCGGGAGGGCCCGATGAGTTCTTC | CASSPGLAGGPDEFF
15 | TRBJ2-1 | - | TRBD2 | TRBV11-1 | TGTGCCAGCAGCCAAATGACTAGCGGAGTCTATGAGCAGTTCTTC | CASSQMTSGVYEQFF
12 | TRBJ2-3 | - | - | TRBV29-1 | TGCAGCGTTGAATCAGGCACAGATACGCAGTATTTT | CSVESGTDTQYF
11 | TRBJ2-6 | - | - | TRBV20-1 | TGCAGTGCTCCCTGGGCCAACGTCCTGACTTTC | CSAPWANVLTF
13 | TRBJ1-1 | - | - | TRBV6-6 | TGTGCCAGCAGTTACTCGGGCGTGACAGAAGCTTTCTTT | CASSYSGVTEAFF
13 | TRBJ2-5 | - | TRBD2 | TRBV11-1 | TGTGCCAGCAGCCCTAGCGGGCAGGAGACCCAGTACTTC | CASSPSGQETQYF
11 | TRBJ2-3 | - | - | TRBV20-1 | TGCAGTGCTAGAGTAGGCGGTACGCAGTATTTT | CSARVGGTQYF
16 | TRBJ2-1 | - | - | TRBV5-6 | TGTGCCAGCAGCTTGGACAGGGAAAGATCCTACAATGAGCAGTTCTTC | CASSLDRERSYNEQFF
14 | TRBJ2-2 | - | TRBD1 | TRBV7-3 | TGTGCCAGCAGCCATGGGACAGGGTCCGGGGAGCTGTTTTTT | CASSHGTGSGELFF
15 | TRBJ2-7 | - | TRBD2 | TRBV5-1 | TGCGCCAGCAGCTTGGGGACCGGGGGGGTATCCGAGCAGTACTTC | CASSLGTGGVSEQYF
14 | TRBJ1-3 | - | TRBD1 | TRBV9 | TGTGCCAGCAGCGCGACAGGGGCTGGAAACACCATATATTTT | CASSATGAGNTIYF
15 | TRBJ1-5 | once | - | TRBV5-4 | TGTGCCAGCAGCTCGATCGTGAGTAGCAATCAGCCCCAGCATTTT | CASSSIVSSNQPQHF
15 | TRBJ2-3 | - | - | TRBV28 | TGTGCCAGCAGTACCCACGGGGGGCTTGCAGATACGCAGTATTTT | CASSTHGGLADTQYF
15 | TRBJ2-1 | - | TRBD2 | TRBV27 | TGTGCCAGCAGTTTAGGGACTAGCGGGATCGGTGAGCAGTTCTTC | CASSLGTSGIGEQFF
14 | TRBJ2-2 | - | TRBD1 | TRBV30 | TGTGCCCATACAGGGGCCCTTCGGACCGGGGAGCTGTTTTTT | CAHTGALRTGELFF
15 | TRBJ2-2 | - | TRBD1 | TRBV5-1 | TGCGCCAGCAGCGGAGGACAGGGCGCCACCAGGGAGCTGTTTTTT | CASSGGQGATRELFF
12 | TRBJ1-1 | - | - | TRBV23-1 | TGCGCCAGCACCAGGGAGGCCACTGAAGCTTTCTTT | CASTREATEAFF
13 | TRBJ2-2 | once | - | TRBV7-8 | TGTGCCAGCAGCCAGACTTTAACCGGGGAGCTGTTTTTT | CASSQTLTGELFF
18 | TRBJ2-2 | once | TRBD1 | TRBV13 | TGTGCCAGCAGCTTAGACAGGGGGTCTTCATCGAACACCGGGGAGCTGTTTTTT | CASSLDRGSSSNTGELFF
16 | TRBJ1-2 | - | TRBD1 | TRBV7-2 | TGTGCCAGCAGCCAGGGACAGGGCTCAGATCCTAGAGGCTACACCTTC | CASSQGQGSDPRGYTF
16 | TRBJ2-1 | once | TRBD2 | TRBV5-1 | TGCGCCAGCAGCTTGCCCAGCGGGAGTTCCTACAATGAGCAGTTCTTC | CASSLPSGSSYNEQFF
14 | TRBJ1-4 | - | - | TRBV28 | TGTGCCAGCAGTTCGACCGGGAGTAGTGAAAAACTGTTTTTT | CASSSTGSSEKLFF
14 | TRBJ1-4 | - | - | TRBV7-9 | TGTGCCAGCAGCCCCCCGCCGACTAATGAAAAACTGTTTTTT | CASSPPPTNEKLFF
13 | TRBJ2-1 | - | TRBD2 | TRBV14 | TGTGCCAGCAGCGCAACCTTAGCGGGGGAGCAGTTCTTC | CASSATLAGEQFF
16 | TRBJ1-3 | - | TRBD1 | TRBV2 | TGTGCCAGCAGTAGGGACAGAACTAGTCCTGGAAACACCATATATTTT | CASSRDRTSPGNTIYF
13 | TRBJ2-2 | once | - | TRBV28 | TGTGCCAGCAGGTTAGCTGGCACCGGGGAGCTGTTTTTT | CASRLAGTGELFF